A single sample is the source of the 20 T cell receptor beta chains below, sequenced in a study of T cells after yellow fever vaccination. One entry per CDR3 protein results from TCRdb running MiXCR on the 5' RACE reads. The table includes around 600,000 distinct CDR3 sequences, 10% to 15% detected once. The sample in question was PBMCs, obtained on the day of the yellow fever booster vaccination. The receptor set was obtained from a man aged 25 to 40 who received the YFV17D yellow fever vaccine.

This chain uses TRBV27 with TRBJ2-5, with a weak D call TRBD1 (6 bases). Germline V gene data show CDR1 as MNHEY and CDR2 as SMNVEV (reference sequence). The CDR3 loop spans 17 amino acids. Trimming took off 3 bases at V and 3 bases at J, with 20 bases between the two ends. This CDR3 reads CASSFCIVAGDKETQYF. The CDR3 nucleotides read TGTGCCAGCAGTTTTTGTATCGTGGCAGGGGATAAAGAGACCCAGTACTTC.

The chain uses TRBV24-1 and TRBJ2-3; 7 bases map to TRBD2. From germline, CDR1 is KGHDR and CDR2 SFDVKD. The V gene end was trimmed by 4 bases and the J gene end by 1 base; junction bases not matched to a gene: 4. The CDR3 covers 15 residues. The CDR3 region has the DNA TGTGCCACCAGTGAACGCGGGAGCGGCACAGATACGCAGTATTTT. It encodes CATSERGSGTDTQYF.

J is TRBJ2-1 and V is TRBV7-9; D gene uncertain. The germline gives CDR1 SEHNR, CDR2 FQNEAQ (reference sequence). The V gene lost 3 bases and the J gene lost 3 bases, with 12 bases spanning the gap. The CDR3 consists of 15 residues. The CDR3 sequence is CASSFVSPGYNEQFF. Written as DNA, the CDR3 is TGTGCCAGCAGCTTCGTATCGCCAGGCTACAATGAGCAGTTCTTC.

V and J are TRBV29-1 and TRBJ2-1; 8 nucleotides line up with TRBD2. Looked up from germline, CDR1 is SQVTM and CDR2 is ANQGSEA. V lost 4 bases, J lost 5 bases, and 25 bases stayed unmatched. The CDR3 length is 20 residues. The CDR3 here is CSVGGRASSLAGKNDNEQFF. The DNA for the CDR3 is TGCAGCGTTGGAGGGAGGGCGTCCTCCTTAGCGGGAAAGAACGACAATGAGCAGTTCTTC.

The chain carries TRBV5-1 and TRBJ2-5; D is possibly TRBD2 (5 bases). The CDR3 contains 14 residues. V was clipped by 4 bases and J by 2 bases, with 12 bases between them. Germline V CDR1 and CDR2: SGHRS, YFSETQ. CDR3 protein: CASSLTGKQETQYF. The CDR3 bases are TGCGCCAGCAGCCTAACCGGGAAACAAGAGACCCAGTACTTC.

The table lists this clonotype with a few counts. CDR3 sequence (DNA): TGTGCCAGCAGTCCGCGGGTAGGGTCACCCCTCCACTTT. Translated, it gives CASSPRVGSPLHF. V and J are TRBV27 and TRBJ1-6; D uncertain. The germline V and J ends were trimmed by 5 bases and 10 bases, with 12 bases remaining between them. Germline CDR1 is MNHEY and CDR2 is SMNVEV (reference sequence). CDR3 length: 13 residues.

The CDR3 DNA reads as TGTGCCAGCTCACCAATTGGGACAGGGTATGAGACCCAGTACTTC. Its translation is CASSPIGTGYETQYF. The chain uses TRBV18 and TRBJ2-5; 9 positions match TRBD1. The germline V gene encodes CDR1 KGHSH and CDR2 LQKENI. V shed 2 bases and J 5 bases; nucleotides not matched to a gene: 6. This CDR3 is built from 15 residues. Combining the CDR3 with reference TRBV18 and TRBJ2-5 gives the whole variable domain NAGVMQNPRHLVRRRGQEARLRCSPMKGHSHVYWYRQLPEEGLKFMVYLQKENIIDESGMPKERFSAEFPKEGPSILRIQQVVRGDSAAYFCASSPIGTGYETQYFGPGTRLLVL.

The gene calls are TRBV20-1 and TRBJ2-1, with D perhaps given as TRBD1 or TRBD2 (5 bases each). V gave up 3 bases and J gave up 8 bases, with 14 bases separating them. The germline V gene has CDR1 DFQATT and CDR2 SNEGSKA (reference sequence). The CDR3 has 13 residues. CDR3 in amino acids: CSARGQRVHEQFF. The CDR3 nucleotides read TGCAGTGCTAGGGGGCAGAGGGTCCATGAGCAGTTCTTC.

The chain has TRBV6-5 and TRBJ1-5; D is possibly TRBD1 (5 bases). Germline V gives CDR1 MNHEY, CDR2 SVGAGI. The CDR3 covers 15 residues. Trimming took off 0 bases at V and 4 bases at J, with 10 bases between the two ends. CDR3 in amino acids: CASSYSGGLNQPQHF. The CDR3 bases are TGTGCCAGCAGTTACTCGGGGGGGTTGAATCAGCCCCAGCATTTT.

The V call is TRBV7-9, the J call TRBJ1-1; 7 nucleotides align to TRBD1. CDR3 length equals 12 residues. Germline V gene data show CDR1 as SEHNR and CDR2 as FQNEAQ (reference sequence). The J segment lost 9 bases and the V segment lost 5 bases, leaving 6 bases of the junction unmatched. CDR3 coding DNA: TGTGCCAGCAGCATACAGGGGCCGCAAGCTTTCTTT. Amino acids: CASSIQGPQAFF.

The genes are TRBV29-1 and TRBJ1-4; 11 bases fit TRBD1. The CDR3 loop spans 15 amino acids. The germline CDR1 and CDR2 sequences are SQVTM and ANQGSEA. After removal of 5 bases from V and 8 bases from J, the junction contained 10 bases not matched to a gene. The CDR3 nucleotides are TGCAGCGTTCTCGCCGGGACAGGGGGACGGGAAAAACTGTTTTTT. Translation gives CSVLAGTGGREKLFF.

This clonotype turned up a few times. This chain uses TRBV12-3 or TRBV12-4 with TRBJ2-1; D is possibly TRBD2 (6 bases). CDR3 length equals 14 residues. Trimming cost V 3 bases and J 8 bases, with 14 bases left between them. Written as DNA, the CDR3 is TGTGCCAGCAGTTTGGGGGGACCGAGGGATGAGCAGTTCTTC. This sequence encodes CASSLGGPRDEQFF.

This clonotype was seen a few times. The chain combines TRBV6-5 with TRBJ1-3; weak D call: TRBD1 (5 bases). This CDR3 is 16 amino acids long. Trimming pared 2 bases from V and 2 bases from J, leaving 13 bases between. Germline CDR1 MNHEY, CDR2 SVGAGI. The DNA of the CDR3 is TGTGCCAGCAGTTACCGTCGGGGGATGGCTGGAAACACCATATATTTT. As protein: CASSYRRGMAGNTIYF.

The table lists this clonotype with a few counts. The chain is built from TRBV20-1 and TRBJ2-1, with 7 positions matching TRBD2. The V gene end was trimmed by 4 bases and the J gene end by 2 bases; junction bases not matched to a gene: 17. The CDR3 is made up of 18 amino acids. CDR1 DFQATT and CDR2 SNEGSKA come from the germline V gene (reference sequence). This chain's CDR3 is CSATDFRVGGSTYNEQFF. CDR3 DNA: TGCAGTGCTACAGACTTCCGGGTAGGCGGGAGCACCTACAATGAGCAGTTCTTC.

In this sample, this clonotype turned up many times. The chain has TRBV14 and TRBJ2-4, with 10 nucleotides matching TRBD2. The CDR3 has 17 residues. The V and J ends lost 4 bases and 3 bases, in that order; junction bases with no gene match: 9. Germline V lookup: CDR1 SGHDN, CDR2 FVKESK. CDR3 sequence reads: CASSLSWSGRGKNIQYF. DNA of the CDR3: TGTGCCAGCAGCCTTTCTTGGAGCGGGAGGGGCAAAAACATTCAGTACTTC.

The J gene is TRBJ2-5, the V gene TRBV5-1; weak D call: TRBD2 (6 bases). The CDR3 extends over 15 amino acids. V lost 2 bases and J lost 1, with 12 bases in between. The germline CDR1 and CDR2 sequences are SGHRS and YFSETQ. The CDR3 sequence: CASSFEGRTQETQYF. In DNA form, the CDR3 reads TGCGCCAGCAGCTTCGAGGGGAGGACCCAAGAGACCCAGTACTTC. The complete variable domain, with remaining parts taken from reference TRBV5-1 and TRBJ2-5, reads KAGVTQTPRYLIKTRGQQVTLSCSPISGHRSVSWYQQTPGQGLQFLFEYFSETQRNKGNFPGRFSGRQFSNSRSEMNVSTLELGDSALYLCASSFEGRTQETQYFGPGTRLLVL.

V and J are TRBV20-1 and TRBJ2-2; D remains unclear. This CDR3 is built from 12 residues. Germline V CDR1 and CDR2: DFQATT, SNEGSKA (reference sequence). Trimming left V 6 bases short and J 6 bases short, with 11 bases between. The CDR3 here is CSAGDRPGELFF. CDR3 nucleotide sequence: TGCAGTGCAGGCGACCGTCCCGGGGAGCTGTTTTTT.

Turning to this clonotype: A read error may account for a junction end that differs from germline. The chain uses TRBV7-2 and TRBJ2-1, with D tentatively TRBD2 (7 bases). CDR1 SGHTA and CDR2 FQGNSA come from the germline V gene. There are 15 residues in the CDR3. This chain's CDR3 is CASSTGQLGRGVYQF. The CDR3 DNA follows: TGTGCCAGCAGCACCGGACAGTTAGGGAGGGGAGTCTACCAATTC.

The rearrangement links TRBV4-3 to TRBJ2-7; D is perhaps TRBD2 (6 bases). Deletions cut 1 base from V and 13 bases from J, with 17 bases between. Germline lookup yields CDR1 LGHNA and CDR2 YSLEER. CDR3 length: 13 residues. The CDR3 region is CASSQGTRDWQYF. The CDR3 nucleotides are TGCGCCAGCAGCCAAGGGACCCGGGACTGGCAATACTTC.

This clonotype was detected a few times. The V call is TRBV10-2, the J call TRBJ2-7, with TRBD2 as a possible D gene (6 bases). V lost 0 bases and J 1 base, leaving 10 bases between the germline ends. Germline V lookup: CDR1 WSHSY, CDR2 SAAADI. CDR3 length: 15 amino acids. The CDR3 spells CASSESLASSYEQYF. The CDR3 coding sequence is TGCGCCAGCAGTGAGTCCCTAGCGTCATCCTACGAGCAGTACTTC.